What follows are 2 T cell receptor beta chains derived from one specimen sequenced in a study of CD8+ T cells in alopecia areata. The treatment denotes: oral pan-JAK inhibitor, 5-10 mg twice daily. cDNA serving as the sequencing template came from extracted, reverse transcribed RNA. Assay used: immunoSEQ multiplex PCR; TCRdb lists only in-frame clones, some missing. The table includes 200,000 to 250,000 clones, under 75% detected once. Sequences were derived from CD4+ T cells sorted from blood, sampled at week 4, from a patient treated with tofacitinib. These receptors all come from a human donor with alopecia areata.

This clone has a handful of counts. The chain uses TRBV6-4 and TRBJ1-5, with 8 bases lining up with TRBD1. The length of the CDR3 is 15 residues. The V segment lost 0 bases and the J segment 2 bases; nucleotides outside the gene matches: 0. Germline V gives CDR1 MRHNA, CDR2 SNTAGT. The CDR3 reads CASSDSTGGNQPQHF. CDR3 in DNA: TGTGCCAGCAGTGACTCGACAGGGGGCAATCAGCCCCAGCATTTT.

This chain uses TRBV30 with TRBJ1-1; tentatively, D is TRBD1 (5 bases). In germline, CDR1 is GTSNPN, CDR2 SVGIG (reference sequence). Deletions cut 0 bases from V and 9 bases from J, with 14 bases between. There are 13 residues in the CDR3. The CDR3 DNA reads TGTGCCTGGAGTGTACTCGAGGGGCTAAAAGCTTTCTTT. Residues: CAWSVLEGLKAFF.